Listed below are T cell receptor beta chains from one sample, sequenced in a study of control samples from healthy donors and cancer patients. This table comes from immunoSEQ multiplex PCR, and its TCRdb copy is limited to in-frame clones, with some not included. Of about 180,000 clones listed, roughly 94% are singletons. The material sequenced was blood. The source is a woman aged 18 to 35 in good health. The CDR3 runs from the conserved cysteine through the conserved F or W. The D gene is left open where the match is weak. Some rows mark clone size as missing; the rest say once, few, many or name a class of expanded clone.

v_gene	abundance	d_gene	j_gene	len	CDR3aa	CDR3nt
TRBV11-2	.	TRBD1	TRBJ1-5	15	CASSSGTGDGQPQHF	TGTGCCAGCAGCTCCGGGACAGGAGACGGCCAGCCCCAGCATTTT
TRBV4-1	.	TRBD1	TRBJ1-4	15	CASRLPGQGAGKLFF	TGCGCCAGCAGGCTTCCGGGACAGGGGGCTGGAAAACTGTTTTTT
TRBV11-1	.	.	TRBJ2-1	14	CASSLGAPDNEQFF	TGTGCCAGCAGCTTAGGGGCCCCAGACAATGAGCAGTTCTTC
TRBV5-1	.	.	TRBJ1-1	12	CASSLEGQWAFF	TGCGCCAGCAGCTTGGAGGGGCAATGGGCTTTCTTT
TRBV20-1	.	TRBD2	TRBJ2-1	11	CSARLAGPQFF	TGCAGTGCTAGACTAGCGGGACCGCAGTTCTTC
TRBV7-3	.	TRBD1	TRBJ2-1	15	CASSLMAGQGDEQFF	TGTGCCAGCAGCTTAATGGCGGGACAGGGGGATGAGCAGTTCTTC
TRBV5-1	once	.	TRBJ2-6	16	CASSLSGDAGANVLTF	TGCGCCAGCAGCTTGTCGGGGGATGCTGGGGCCAACGTCCTGACTTTC
TRBV28	.	TRBD1	TRBJ2-1	17	CASSLLTGTGPYNEQFF	TGTGCCAGCAGTTTACTAACCGGGACAGGCCCTTACAATGAGCAGTTCTTC
TRBV19	.	.	TRBJ2-3	16	CASSLRGGYRTDTQYF	TGTGCCAGTAGTCTCAGGGGAGGATATCGCACAGATACGCAGTATTTT
TRBV6-2/TRBV6-3	.	.	TRBJ2-1	14	CASSPSYFDNEQFF	TGTGCCAGCAGCCCCTCCTATTTCGACAATGAGCAGTTCTTC
TRBV10-1	.	TRBD2	TRBJ2-3	16	CASSETPGLATDTQYF	TGCGCCAGCAGCGAGACCCCGGGACTAGCCACAGATACGCAGTATTTT
TRBV18	once	.	TRBJ1-1	12	CASSPLRTEAFF	TGTGCCAGCTCACCCTTGCGAACTGAAGCTTTCTTT
TRBV7-6	.	TRBD2	TRBJ2-7	17	CASSLEGLAGGSFEQYF	TGTGCCAGCAGCTTAGAGGGACTAGCGGGGGGGAGCTTCGAGCAGTACTTC
TRBV9	once	TRBD2	TRBJ2-2	17	CASSSPIAGPNTGELFF	TGTGCCAGCAGCTCGCCCATAGCGGGACCGAACACCGGGGAGCTGTTTTTT
TRBV18	.	.	TRBJ1-5	14	CASSRVDSNQPQHF	TGTGCCAGCTCGAGGGTCGATAGCAATCAGCCCCAGCATTTT
TRBV2	.	.	TRBJ1-1	14	CASSESKRVAEAFF	TGTGCCAGCAGTGAATCAAAGAGGGTCGCTGAAGCTTTCTTT
TRBV7-2	.	.	TRBJ2-6	16	CASSSIQSSGANVLTF	TGTGCCAGCAGCTCAATCCAAAGCTCTGGGGCCAACGTCCTGACTTTC
TRBV7-2	.	.	TRBJ2-7	14	CASSLGQAFYEQYF	TGTGCCAGCAGCTTAGGACAGGCCTTCTACGAGCAGTACTTC
TRBV13	.	.	TRBJ1-2	16	CASKLAGGNANYGYTF	TGTGCCAGCAAGTTGGCCGGGGGGAACGCTAACTATGGCTACACCTTC
TRBV28	.	.	TRBJ2-7	15	CASYGARLRAYEQYF	TGTGCCAGCTACGGGGCGCGATTAAGGGCCTACGAGCAGTACTTC
TRBV11-2	.	.	TRBJ1-1	13	CASSLTTNTEAFF	TGTGCCAGCAGCTTAACAACTAACACTGAAGCTTTCTTT
TRBV5-1	.	.	TRBJ1-1	14	CASSPPTGPTEAFF	TGCGCCAGCAGCCCACCGACAGGACCCACTGAAGCTTTCTTT
TRBV5-6	.	TRBD1	TRBJ1-2	13	CASSWDSELGYTF	TGTGCCAGCAGTTGGGACAGCGAGTTGGGCTACACCTTC
TRBV28	.	.	TRBJ2-7	14	CASSFVRGTYEQYF	TGTGCCAGCAGTTTTGTTAGGGGTACCTACGAGCAGTACTTC
TRBV4-2	.	.	TRBJ1-2	15	CASSQYWQGGHGYTF	TGTGCCAGCAGCCAATATTGGCAGGGTGGTCACGGCTACACCTTC
TRBV4-1	.	TRBD1	TRBJ1-5	20	CASSHRSGTGERLSNQPQHF	TGCGCCAGCAGCCACCGATCGGGGACAGGGGAGAGGCTGAGCAATCAGCCCCAGCATTTT
TRBV25-1	.	.	TRBJ2-7	11	CASSGYYEQYF	TGTGCCAGCAGTGGTTACTACGAGCAGTACTTC
TRBV10-1	.	TRBD2	TRBJ2-3	15	CASSDSGASTDTQYF	TGCGCCAGCAGTGACAGCGGGGCAAGCACAGATACGCAGTATTTT
TRBV5-1	.	TRBD1	TRBJ1-1	13	CASSWETGEEAFF	TGCGCCAGCAGCTGGGAAACAGGGGAAGAAGCTTTCTTT